The following is a T cell receptor beta chain sequence with its context. Its binding antigen is unknown. No much larger clone is present one base from it, and per-base qualities are unavailable. The ViraFEST assay stimulated PBMC with viral peptide pools and then used TCR sequencing to identify antigen-specific CD4+ T cell clonotypes by expansion. After approximately eleven days of culture, CD4+ T cells were isolated with the EasySep CD4+ T cell isolation kit. PCR-confirmed SARS-CoV-2 infection had occurred in convalescent patients between March and December 2020, before the Alpha, Beta and Delta variants emerged in the United States. Two doses of either the BNT162b2 or the mRNA-1273 mRNA SARS-CoV-2 vaccine were administered to participants. Each well held over 1.5 million PBMC cultured in IMDM containing approximately 5% human AB serum, 8 to 10 IU/ml IL-2 and gentamicin, along with about 10 ug/ml peptides. On days 3 and 7, half of the culture medium was replaced with fresh IL-2-containing medium. Unless noted otherwise, every peptide stimulation condition was cultured in triplicate wells. PBMC were separated from whole blood using Ficoll-Paque Plus gradient centrifugation and were then either cryopreserved at -140C or used fresh. Overlapping peptide pools spanned the spike proteins of SARS-CoV-2 and the common cold coronaviruses HCoV-NL63, HCoV-OC43 and HCoV-229E. The QIAamp micro DNA kit was used to extract genomic DNA from the cultured CD4+ T cells.

The data derive from a study of vaccination effects on CD4 cells after COVID-19 (dated by TCRdb to between 2021 and 2024). Describing the broader study: Three convalescent patients were sampled early (day +14) and late (day +241, +227, +161 respectively) after vaccination. Altogether, around 11 COVID-19 convalescent patients and several SARS-CoV-2-naive healthy vaccine recipients made up the full study. Cultures from other donors in the study were sequenced using the Oncomine TCR Beta short-read assay on an Illumina iSeq 100. Post-vaccine samples across the study were collected a median of 72 days after the second dose, with a range of 14 to 241. The study compared SARS-CoV-2 spike-specific CD4+ TCR repertoires before and after mRNA vaccination in COVID-19 convalescent patients and infection-naive vaccine recipients. Findings and caveats that apply to the study as a whole: Clones induced by infection and clones induced by vaccination both contracted markedly at late timepoints after vaccination, which fits with T cell responses waning over time. In convalescent patients, the post-vaccine spike-reactive repertoire was composed mainly of new vaccine-induced clones that were largely distinct from infection-induced clones. The study was limited by a small number of convalescent patients, and early post-infection timepoints were lacking.

The library was prepared using the immunoSEQ multiplex PCR assay. DNA from the CD4+ T cells that had been cultured and isolated underwent TCR beta CDR3 sequencing. As for the original processing: Non-productive TCR sequences were discarded, and reads were trimmed to the CDR3 region, with only CDR3s of 7 or more amino acids retained. Antigen-specific clonotypes were identified using the MANAFEST web app by comparison of expansion in peptide wells against reference cultures. To count as positive, a clone had to show expansion at FDR<0.05 compared with the reference and with all other wells, an odds ratio above 5, and a frequency above 0.1% in two replicate wells. Clonotypes significantly expanded in SARS-CoV-2 spike wells and in at least one common cold coronavirus spike condition were defined as cross-reactive. CDR3 similarity was assessed by Levenshtein distance with the stringdist R package, and unrooted trees were built with ape in R 3.6.1. TCRdb stores this immuneACCESS table with in-frame sequences only. Part of the clones is absent; in the studies checked, under half of the shortfall reflects unresolved V genes, and no reason is known for the rest. From that table come the V and J calls and clone size; the DNA was used to work out D and trimming. Here the sample has some 17,000 clones; less than 85% occur a single time. Of the sample, 15% to 25% falls within the top ten clones.

Sequences SGHNT (CDR1) and YENEEA (CDR2) are obtained from the germline V gene. The trim is 0 bases for V and 0 bases for J, with a gap of 6 bases between the germline ends. Measured from the cysteine to the phenylalanine, the CDR3 is 14 residues long. The kept DNA is CDR3 alone, 42 bases in frame from the first base. Sequenced here: CD4+ T cells from PBMCs cultured with SARS-CoV-2 spike peptides, sampled after COVID-19 vaccination. The cell subset or site label of this sample denotes: SARS-CoV-2 spike overlapping peptide pool stimulation. The sequence links TRBV11-3 to TRBJ2-7, with no confident D gene call. This TCR was recovered from a human donor who had a prior SARS-CoV-2 infection. The DNA sequence reads TGTGCCAGCAGCTTAGATAGTTTCTCCTACGAGCAGTACTTC. Protein translation: CASSLDSFSYEQYF.